A single TCR beta chain is shown here with its context. Its antigen is currently unknown. The source of the sample is a study of vaccination and CD4 T cells after COVID-19. Scientists ran DNA taken from cultured CD4+ T cells through the Oncomine TCR Beta short-read assay for sequencing. TCRdb reprocessed the PCR reads with MiXCR, giving one entry per CDR3 protein. This sample carries 14,000 or so distinct CDR3 sequences, around 50% of them seen once, and the ten largest clones take over 15%. Treatment indicated: 10-day PBMC culture with coronavirus spike peptide pools or control peptides (ViraFEST assay). ViraFEST grew antigen-specific T cells using peptide pools, then sequenced TCRs. The V gene's germline CDR1 is LNHDA and CDR2 SQIVND (reference sequence). The CDR3 length is 14 residues. V lost 5 bases to trimming and J lost 2 bases, with 11 bases between them.

The chain combines TRBV19 with TRBJ2-3, with D uncertain. The sample consisted of CD4+ T cells from blood, cultured in vitro. The source is a human donor who had recovered from COVID-19. The CDR3 here is CASSSASYTDTQYF. DNA of the CDR3: TGTGCCAGTAGTTCGGCTAGTTACACAGATACGCAGTATTTT.